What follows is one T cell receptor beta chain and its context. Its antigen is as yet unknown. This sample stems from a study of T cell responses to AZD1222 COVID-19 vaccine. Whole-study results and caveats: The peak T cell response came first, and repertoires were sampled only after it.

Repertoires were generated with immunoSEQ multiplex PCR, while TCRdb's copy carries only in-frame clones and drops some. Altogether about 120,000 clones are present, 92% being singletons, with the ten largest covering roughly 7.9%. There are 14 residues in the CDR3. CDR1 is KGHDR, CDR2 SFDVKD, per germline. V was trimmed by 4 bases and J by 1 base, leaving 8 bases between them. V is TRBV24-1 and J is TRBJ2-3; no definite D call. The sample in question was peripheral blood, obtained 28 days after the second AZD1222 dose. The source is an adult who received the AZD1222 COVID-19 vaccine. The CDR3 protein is CATSEYGGTDTQYF. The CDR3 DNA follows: TGTGCCACCAGTGAGTATGGGGGCACAGATACGCAGTATTTT.